The present TCR beta chain was sequenced within a study of CD8+CD57+ T cells in acquired aplastic anemia. At the level of the study: Recorded DNA amounts for sorted CD4+ and CD8+ cells had an average of 3.2 ug.

The sample holds many counts of this clonotype. The CDR3 length is 13 residues. V gave up 11 bases and J gave up 5 bases, with 13 bases separating them. Genomic DNA, serving as template, underwent TCR beta VDJ and CDR3 profiling. TCRdb reprocessed the reads via MiXCR and lists one record per CDR3 protein. Altogether hundreds of thousands of distinct CDR3 sequences are present, around 68% being singletons, with the ten largest covering approximately 3.9%. The sequenced material came from sorted CD4+, CD8+, or CD8+CD57+ T cells (not recorded which) from PBMCs. This TCR was sampled from a human donor in good health, serving as a control. The V gene is TRBV12-3 or TRBV12-4, the J gene TRBJ1-6; D ambiguous. Here the CDR3 DNA reads TGTGCCTCTCAAGGGAAAAATAATTCACCCCTCCACTTT. It codes for CASQGKNNSPLHF.